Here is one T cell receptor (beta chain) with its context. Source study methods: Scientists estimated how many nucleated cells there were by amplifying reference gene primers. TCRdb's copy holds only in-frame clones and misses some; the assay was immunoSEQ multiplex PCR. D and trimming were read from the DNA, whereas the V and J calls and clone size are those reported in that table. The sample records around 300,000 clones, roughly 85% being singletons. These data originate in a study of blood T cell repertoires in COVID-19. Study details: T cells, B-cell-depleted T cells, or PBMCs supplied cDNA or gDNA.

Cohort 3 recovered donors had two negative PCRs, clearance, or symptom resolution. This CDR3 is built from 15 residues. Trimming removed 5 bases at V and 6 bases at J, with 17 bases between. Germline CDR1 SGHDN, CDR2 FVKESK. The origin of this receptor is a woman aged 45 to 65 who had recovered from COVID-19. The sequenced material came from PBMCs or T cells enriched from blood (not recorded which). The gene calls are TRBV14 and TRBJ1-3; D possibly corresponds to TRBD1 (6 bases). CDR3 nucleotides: TGTGCCAGCAGCGACCCCGGGACAACCCCAAACACCATATATTTT. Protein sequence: CASSDPGTTPNTIYF.